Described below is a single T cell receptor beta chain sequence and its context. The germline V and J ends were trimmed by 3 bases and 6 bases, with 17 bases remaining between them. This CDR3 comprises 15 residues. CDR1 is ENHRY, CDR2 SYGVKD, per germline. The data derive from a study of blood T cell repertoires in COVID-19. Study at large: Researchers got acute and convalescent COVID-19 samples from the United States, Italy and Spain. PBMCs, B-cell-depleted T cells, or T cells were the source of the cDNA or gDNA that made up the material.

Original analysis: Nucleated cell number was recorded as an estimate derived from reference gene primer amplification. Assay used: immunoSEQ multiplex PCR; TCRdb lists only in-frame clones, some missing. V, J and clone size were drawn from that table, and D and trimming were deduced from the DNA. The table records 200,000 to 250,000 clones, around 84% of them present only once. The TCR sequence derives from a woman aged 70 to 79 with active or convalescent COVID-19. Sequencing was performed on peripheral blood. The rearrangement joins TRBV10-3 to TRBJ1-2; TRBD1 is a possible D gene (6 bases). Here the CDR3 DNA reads TGTGCCATCAGTGACTTGGGGGCTCGGGGGGATGGCTACACCTTC. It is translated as CAISDLGARGDGYTF.